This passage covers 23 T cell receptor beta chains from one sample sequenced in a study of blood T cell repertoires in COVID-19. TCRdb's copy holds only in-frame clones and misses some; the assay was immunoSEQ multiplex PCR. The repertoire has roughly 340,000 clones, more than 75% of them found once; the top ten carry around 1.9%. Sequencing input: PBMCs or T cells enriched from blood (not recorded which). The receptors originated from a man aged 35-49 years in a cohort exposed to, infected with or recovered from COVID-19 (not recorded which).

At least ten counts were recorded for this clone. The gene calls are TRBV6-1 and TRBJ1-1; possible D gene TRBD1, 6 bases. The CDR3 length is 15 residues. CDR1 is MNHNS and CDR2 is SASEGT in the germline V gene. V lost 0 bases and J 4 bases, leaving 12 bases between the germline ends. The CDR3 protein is CASSEAAGVITEAFF. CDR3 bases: TGTGCCAGCAGTGAAGCTGCAGGGGTGATCACTGAAGCTTTCTTT.

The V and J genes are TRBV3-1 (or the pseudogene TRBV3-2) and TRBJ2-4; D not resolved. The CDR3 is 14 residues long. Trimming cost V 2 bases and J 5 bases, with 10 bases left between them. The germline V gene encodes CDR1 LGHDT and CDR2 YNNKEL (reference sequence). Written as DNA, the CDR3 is TGTGCCAGCAGCCAACAAGGCAGCGAAAACATTCAGTACTTC. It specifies CASSQQGSENIQYF.

CDR3 in amino acids: CASIAGTAYGYTF. CDR3 DNA: TGTGCCAGCATCGCCGGAACAGCCTATGGCTACACCTTC. The chain combines TRBV28 with TRBJ1-2, with unresolved D. V dropped 7 bases and J dropped 4 bases, with 13 bases sitting between them. The CDR3 totals 13 residues. Germline-derived CDR1 and CDR2 are MDHEN and SYDVKM.

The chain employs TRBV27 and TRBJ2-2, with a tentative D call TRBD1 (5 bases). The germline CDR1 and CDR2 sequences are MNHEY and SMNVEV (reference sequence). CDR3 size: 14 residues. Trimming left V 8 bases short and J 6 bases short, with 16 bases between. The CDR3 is CASRTSSVAGELFF. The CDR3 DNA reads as TGTGCCAGCCGGACAAGCAGCGTCGCCGGGGAGCTGTTTTTT.

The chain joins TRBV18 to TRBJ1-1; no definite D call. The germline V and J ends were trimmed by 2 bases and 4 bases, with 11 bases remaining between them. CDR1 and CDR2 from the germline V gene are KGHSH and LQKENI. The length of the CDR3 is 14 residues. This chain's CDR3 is CASSPVTRLTEAFF. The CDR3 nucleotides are TGTGCCAGCTCACCAGTTACACGTCTCACTGAAGCTTTCTTT. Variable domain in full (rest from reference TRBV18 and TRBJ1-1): NAGVMQNPRHLVRRRGQEARLRCSPMKGHSHVYWYRQLPEEGLKFMVYLQKENIIDESGMPKERFSAEFPKEGPSILRIQQVVRGDSAAYFCASSPVTRLTEAFFGQGTRLTVV.

CDR3 in amino acids: CASSKRWGDEDTIYF. The CDR3 DNA follows: TGTGCCAGCAGCAAGCGCTGGGGAGATGAGGACACCATATATTTT. The chain employs TRBV11-2 and TRBJ1-3, with unresolved D. Germline loops: CDR1 SGHAT, CDR2 FQNNGV. V lost 5 bases to trimming and J lost 8 bases, with 19 bases between them. There are 15 residues in the CDR3.

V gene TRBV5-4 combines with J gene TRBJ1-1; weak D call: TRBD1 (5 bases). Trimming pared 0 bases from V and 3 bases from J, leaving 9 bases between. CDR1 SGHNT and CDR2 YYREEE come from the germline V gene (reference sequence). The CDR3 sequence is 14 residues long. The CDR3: CASSLATGDTEAFF. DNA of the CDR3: TGTGCCAGCAGCTTGGCCACGGGGGACACTGAAGCTTTCTTT.

The CDR3 DNA follows: TGTGCCAGCATGCCAGGGCAGTATGGCTACACCTTC. Amino acid sequence: CASMPGQYGYTF. The gene calls are TRBV2 and TRBJ1-2, with a weak D call TRBD1 (5 bases). Between the trimmed V and J ends, which lost 7 bases and 5 bases, there was a span of 11 bases. There are 12 residues in the CDR3. The germline V gene has CDR1 SNHLY and CDR2 FYNNEI.

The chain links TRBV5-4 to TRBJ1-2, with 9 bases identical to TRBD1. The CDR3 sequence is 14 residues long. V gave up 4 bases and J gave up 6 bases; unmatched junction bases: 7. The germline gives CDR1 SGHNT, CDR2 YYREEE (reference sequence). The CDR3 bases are TGTGCCAGCAGCCTGCGCAGGACAGGGGATGGCTACACCTTC. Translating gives CASSLRRTGDGYTF.

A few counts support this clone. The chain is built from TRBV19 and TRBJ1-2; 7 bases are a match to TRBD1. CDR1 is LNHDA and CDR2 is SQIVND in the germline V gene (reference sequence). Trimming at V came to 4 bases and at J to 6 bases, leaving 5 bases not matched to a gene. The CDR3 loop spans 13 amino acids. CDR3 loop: CASSRQGDDGYTF. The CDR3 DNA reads TGTGCCAGTAGTAGACAGGGCGACGATGGCTACACCTTC.

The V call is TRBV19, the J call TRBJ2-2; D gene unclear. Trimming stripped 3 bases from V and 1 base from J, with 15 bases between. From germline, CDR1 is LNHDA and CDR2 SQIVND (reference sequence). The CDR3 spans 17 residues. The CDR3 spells CASSMFGGRLNTGELFF. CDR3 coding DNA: TGTGCCAGTAGTATGTTCGGCGGCAGACTGAACACCGGGGAGCTGTTTTTT.

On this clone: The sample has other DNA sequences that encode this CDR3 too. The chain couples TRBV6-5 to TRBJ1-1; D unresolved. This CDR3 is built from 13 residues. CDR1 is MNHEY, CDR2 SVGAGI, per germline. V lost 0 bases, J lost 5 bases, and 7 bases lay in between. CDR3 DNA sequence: TGTGCCAGCAGTTACTCCGGCGGAACTGAAGCTTTCTTT. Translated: CASSYSGGTEAFF.

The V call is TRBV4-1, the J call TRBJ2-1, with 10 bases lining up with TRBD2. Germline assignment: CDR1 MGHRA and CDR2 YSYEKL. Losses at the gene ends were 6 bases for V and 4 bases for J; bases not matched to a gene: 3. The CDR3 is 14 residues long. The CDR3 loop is CASRQLAGYNEQFF. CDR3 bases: TGCGCCAGCAGACAACTAGCGGGGTACAATGAGCAGTTCTTC.

The CDR3 loop is CASSLGVDSSYNEQFF. CDR3 DNA sequence: TGTGCCAGCAGCTTAGGGGTGGACAGCTCCTACAATGAGCAGTTCTTC. This chain connects TRBV7-9 to TRBJ2-1; tentative D call: TRBD1 (6 bases). Germline V gene sequence: CDR1 SEHNR, CDR2 FQNEAQ (reference sequence). V was clipped by 1 base and J by 0 bases, with 10 bases between them. The CDR3 totals 16 residues.

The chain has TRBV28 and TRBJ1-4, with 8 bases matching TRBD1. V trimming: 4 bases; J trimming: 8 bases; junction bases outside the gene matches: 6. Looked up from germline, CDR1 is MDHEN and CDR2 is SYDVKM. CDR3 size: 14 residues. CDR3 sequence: CASSYGQGNEKLFF. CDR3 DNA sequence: TGTGCCAGCAGTTATGGACAGGGAAACGAAAAACTGTTTTTT.

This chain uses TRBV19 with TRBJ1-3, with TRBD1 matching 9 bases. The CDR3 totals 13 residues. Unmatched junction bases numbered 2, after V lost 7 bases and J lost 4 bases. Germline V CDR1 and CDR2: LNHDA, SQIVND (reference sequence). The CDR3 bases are TGTGCCAGTACCGGGACAGGGGGAAACACCATATATTTT. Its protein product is CASTGTGGNTIYF.

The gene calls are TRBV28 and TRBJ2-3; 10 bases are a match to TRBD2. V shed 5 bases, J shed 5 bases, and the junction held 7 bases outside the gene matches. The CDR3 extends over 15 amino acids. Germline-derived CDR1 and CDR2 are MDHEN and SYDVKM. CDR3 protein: CASSQPGLAIDTQYF. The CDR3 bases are TGTGCCAGCAGTCAGCCGGGACTAGCGATAGATACGCAGTATTTT. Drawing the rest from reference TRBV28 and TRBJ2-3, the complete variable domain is DVKVTQSSRYLVKRTGEKVFLECVQDMDHENMFWYRQDPGLGLRLIYFSYDVKMKEKGDIPEGYSVSREKKERFSLILESASTNQTSMYLCASSQPGLAIDTQYFGPGTRLTVL.

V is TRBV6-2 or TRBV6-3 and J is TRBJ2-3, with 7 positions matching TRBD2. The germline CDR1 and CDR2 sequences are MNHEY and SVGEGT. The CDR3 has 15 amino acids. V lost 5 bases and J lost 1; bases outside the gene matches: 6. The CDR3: CASSRAGSGTDTQYF. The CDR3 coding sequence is TGTGCCAGCAGTAGAGCGGGATCGGGCACAGATACGCAGTATTTT.

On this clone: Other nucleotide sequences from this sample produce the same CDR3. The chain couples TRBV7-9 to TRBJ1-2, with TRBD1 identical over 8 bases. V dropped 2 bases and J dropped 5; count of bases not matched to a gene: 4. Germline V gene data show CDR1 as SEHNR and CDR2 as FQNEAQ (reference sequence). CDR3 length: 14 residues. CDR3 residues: CASSLTTGGYGYTF. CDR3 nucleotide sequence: TGTGCCAGCAGCTTAACTACAGGGGGGTATGGCTACACCTTC.

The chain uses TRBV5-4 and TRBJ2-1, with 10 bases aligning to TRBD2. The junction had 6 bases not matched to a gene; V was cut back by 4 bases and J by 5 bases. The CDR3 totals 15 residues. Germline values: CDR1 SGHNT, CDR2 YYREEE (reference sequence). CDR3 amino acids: CASSPSSGSHNEQFF. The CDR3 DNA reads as TGTGCCAGCAGCCCCTCTAGCGGGAGTCACAATGAGCAGTTCTTC.

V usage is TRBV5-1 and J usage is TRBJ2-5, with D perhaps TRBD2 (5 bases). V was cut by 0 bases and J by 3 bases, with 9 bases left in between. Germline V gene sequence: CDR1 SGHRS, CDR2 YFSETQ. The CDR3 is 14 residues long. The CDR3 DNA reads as TGCGCCAGCAGCTTGGATTTGGGAGAAGAGACCCAGTACTTC. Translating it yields CASSLDLGEETQYF.

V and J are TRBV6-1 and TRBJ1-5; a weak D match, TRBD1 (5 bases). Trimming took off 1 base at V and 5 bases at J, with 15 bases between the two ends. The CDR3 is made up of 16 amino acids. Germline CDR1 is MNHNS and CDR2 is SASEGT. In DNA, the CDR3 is TGTGCCAGCAGTGAAGAGGGCAGGGCGGTGGATCAGCCCCAGCATTTT. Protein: CASSEEGRAVDQPQHF.

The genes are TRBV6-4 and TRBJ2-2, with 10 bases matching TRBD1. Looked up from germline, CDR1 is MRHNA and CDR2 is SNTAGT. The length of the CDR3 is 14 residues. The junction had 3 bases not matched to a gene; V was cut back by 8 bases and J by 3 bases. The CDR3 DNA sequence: TGTGCCAGCCGCGGGACAGGGGACACCGGGGAGCTGTTTTTT. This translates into CASRGTGDTGELFF.